These 9 T cell receptor beta chains were all obtained from the same sample, sequenced in a study of T cell responses to AZD1222 COVID-19 vaccine. Some clones are missing from TCRdb's copy, which holds only in-frame ones; the method was immunoSEQ multiplex PCR. The table records 180,000 or so clones, roughly 91% of them present only once. Material: peripheral blood, obtained 28 days after the second AZD1222 dose. Receptors were obtained from an adult who received the AZD1222 COVID-19 vaccine.

The rearrangement uses TRBV14 and TRBJ2-2; TRBD2 aligns across 8 bases. The CDR3 has 18 amino acids. The V gene end was trimmed by 4 bases and the J gene end by 1 base; junction bases not matched to a gene: 11. In germline, CDR1 is SGHDN, CDR2 FVKESK. The CDR3 nucleotides are TGTGCCAGCAGCCCAAAATGGCTAGCGGGTCTGAACACCGGGGAGCTGTTTTTT. Protein product: CASSPKWLAGLNTGELFF. Complete variable domain (other parts from reference TRBV14 and TRBJ2-2): EAGVTQFPSHSVIEKGQTVTLRCDPISGHDNLYWYRRVMGKEIKFLLHFVKESKQDESGMPNNRFLAERTGGTYSTLKVQPAELEDSGVYFCASSPKWLAGLNTGELFFGEGSRLTVL.

V is TRBV11-2 and J is TRBJ2-1, with a tentative D call TRBD1 (6 bases). V shed 2 bases and J shed 5 bases, with 13 bases lying between them. The CDR3 sequence is 15 residues long. Germline V CDR1 and CDR2: SGHAT, FQNNGV. As DNA, the CDR3 is TGTGCCAGCAGCTTATGGCAGGGGTCGAACAATGAGCAGTTCTTC. This encodes CASSLWQGSNNEQFF.

The genes are TRBV5-6 and TRBJ2-5; TRBD1 aligns across 8 bases. This CDR3 spans 15 amino acids. Germline V gives CDR1 SGHDT, CDR2 YYEEEE. The V gene end was trimmed by 2 bases and the J gene end by 5 bases; junction bases not matched to a gene: 8. CDR3 loop: CASSFGQTGVETQYF. CDR3 coding DNA: TGTGCCAGCAGCTTTGGGCAGACAGGGGTCGAGACCCAGTACTTC. The full variable domain, in which reference TRBV5-6 and TRBJ2-5 provide the parts outside the CDR3, is DAGVTQSPTHLIKTRGQQVTLRCSPKSGHDTVSWYQQALGQGPQFIFQYYEEEERQRGNFPDRFSGHQFPNYSSELNVNALLLGDSALYLCASSFGQTGVETQYFGPGTRLLVL.

The V gene is TRBV9, the J gene TRBJ1-2, with TRBD1 matching 7 bases. The CDR3 length is 16 residues. J lost 1 base, V lost 2 bases, and 8 bases had no gene match. Germline loops: CDR1 SGDLS, CDR2 YYNGEE. The CDR3 is CASSVGADRINYGYTF. The CDR3 coding sequence is TGTGCCAGCAGCGTTGGGGCGGACAGGATTAACTATGGCTACACCTTC.

The V and J genes are TRBV30 and TRBJ2-5; D is ambiguous. The CDR3 contains 13 residues. Trimming removed 0 bases at V and 5 bases at J, with 10 bases between. Germline assignment: CDR1 GTSNPN and CDR2 SVGIG (reference sequence). The CDR3 spells CAWSVVLGETQYF. CDR3 coding DNA: TGTGCCTGGAGTGTAGTACTCGGGGAGACCCAGTACTTC.

The rearrangement uses TRBV27 and TRBJ1-5; possible D gene TRBD1, 6 bases. The CDR3 length is 17 residues. Trimming removed 4 bases at V and 6 bases at J, with 22 bases between. Germline values: CDR1 MNHEY, CDR2 SMNVEV (reference sequence). The CDR3 sequence is CASSSLTGLGFSQPQHF. The CDR3, as DNA: TGTGCCAGCAGTTCCTTGACAGGTTTAGGATTTAGTCAGCCCCAGCATTTT.

Comment on this clone: The sample contains more than one DNA sequence encoding this CDR3. The chain recombines TRBV5-6 with TRBJ1-2; tentatively, D is TRBD1 (6 bases). CDR1 is SGHDT and CDR2 is YYEEEE in the germline V gene. The CDR3 totals 13 residues. The V end lost 4 bases, the J end lost 4 bases, and 11 bases lay between the germline ends. The CDR3 DNA follows: TGTGCCAGCAGCCGAGACAGGAGCTATGGCTACACCTTC. Translating it yields CASSRDRSYGYTF. Looking up the rest from reference TRBV5-6 and TRBJ1-2 gives the full variable domain: DAGVTQSPTHLIKTRGQQVTLRCSPKSGHDTVSWYQQALGQGPQFIFQYYEEEERQRGNFPDRFSGHQFPNYSSELNVNALLLGDSALYLCASSRDRSYGYTFGSGTRLTVV.

The chain employs TRBV2 and TRBJ2-1; the D gene is possibly TRBD1 (6 bases). The CDR3 has 18 amino acids. The V end was cut by 3 bases, the J end by 2 bases, with 20 bases between. Per the germline V gene, CDR1 is SNHLY and CDR2 is FYNNEI. In nucleotides, the CDR3 is TGTGCCAGCAGTGACCCGTCGGAGAAGGCAGGGGCCTACAATGAGCAGTTCTTC. Its protein product is CASSDPSEKAGAYNEQFF.

The rearrangement links TRBV28 to TRBJ2-3; 9 bases agree with TRBD1. The ends lost 2 bases at V and 5 bases at J; junction bases unmatched: 5. The CDR3 loop spans 15 amino acids. Germline V gene lookup returns CDR1 MDHEN and CDR2 SYDVKM. Here the CDR3 reads CASSLPQGAEDTQYF. The CDR3 DNA reads TGTGCCAGCAGTTTACCACAGGGGGCTGAAGATACGCAGTATTTT.